This TCR beta chain derives from a study of shared clonotypes between healthy human individuals. Overall study findings and caveats: Relative to clonotypes present in all four donors, those not shared had lower generation probabilities.

The data were produced by immunoSEQ multiplex PCR, yet TCRdb's version contains in-frame clones alone and is incomplete. The sample consists of about 2.1 million clones, under 95% of them appearing once. CD45RO negativity and positive selection for CCR7 defined naive CD8 cells, a population that excluded terminally differentiated effector memory CD45RA+ cells. The CDR3 totals 12 residues. Looked up from germline, CDR1 is SGHRS and CDR2 is YFSETQ. Trimming stripped 4 bases from V and 4 bases from J, with 8 bases between. This clone turned up a few times. Its antigen is not known. Other DNA sequences in this sample translate to the same CDR3.

What was sequenced was naive CD8+ T cells from PBMCs. This clonotype originated in a man aged 18 to 30 in good health. Some clones in this sample may be carry-over from other donors' samples. The chain couples TRBV5-1 to TRBJ1-1; D is undetermined. The CDR3 loop reads CASSLPGTEAFF. The CDR3 coding sequence is TGCGCCAGCAGCCTCCCGGGCACTGAAGCTTTCTTT.